The 18 T cell receptor beta chains in this list originate from one sample, sequenced in a study of cytomegalovirus exposure and HLA in healthy donors. The study ran its PCR with 60 Vbeta and 13 Jbeta primers. Profiling relied on immunoSEQ multiplex PCR, and the TCRdb table lists in-frame clones only, not all of them. The data show under 150,000 clones, roughly four fifths seen once. The material sequenced was PBMCs. These receptors were collected from a man aged 25 to 40 in good health and CMV-seropositive.

V usage is TRBV12-5 and J usage is TRBJ2-3, with 9 bases identical to TRBD2. The junction had 5 bases not matched to a gene; V was cut back by 0 bases and J by 4 bases. The CDR3 is made up of 16 amino acids. CDR1 is LGHNT and CDR2 is FRNRAP in the germline V gene. The CDR3 DNA reads as TGTGCTAGTGGTTTGGTACTATCTAGCGGGGCAGATACGCAGTATTTT. Translated, it gives CASGLVLSSGADTQYF.

The V gene is TRBV5-4, the J gene TRBJ2-7; possibly TRBD2 for D (6 bases). Between the trimmed V and J ends, which lost 4 bases and 0 bases, there was a span of 14 bases. Germline V gives CDR1 SGHNT, CDR2 YYREEE (reference sequence). CDR3 length: 15 amino acids. In DNA, the CDR3 is TGTGCCAGCAGCCCCCCGGGACTGAGCTCCTACGAGCAGTACTTC. Its translation: CASSPPGLSSYEQYF.

This chain joins TRBV18 and TRBJ2-4, with D perhaps TRBD2 (5 bases). The CDR3 is 15 amino acids. Trimming pared 0 bases from V and 5 bases from J, leaving 11 bases between. Looked up from germline, CDR1 is KGHSH and CDR2 is LQKENI. CDR3 loop: CASSPPGGPQNIQYF. CDR3 DNA sequence: TGTGCCAGCTCACCACCCGGCGGGCCACAAAACATTCAGTACTTC.

The chain has TRBV27 and TRBJ1-2; TRBD1 matches at 7 bases. The CDR3 spans 14 residues. Trimming at V came to 6 bases and at J to 3 bases, leaving 7 bases not matched to a gene. The germline V gene has CDR1 MNHEY and CDR2 SMNVEV (reference sequence). The CDR3 sequence is CASSPRGRHYGYTF. The CDR3 coding sequence is TGTGCCAGCAGCCCCAGGGGGAGGCACTATGGCTACACCTTC.

The rearrangement links TRBV5-1 to TRBJ2-7, with 15 nucleotides matching TRBD2. The CDR3 length is 16 residues. Germline loops: CDR1 SGHRS, CDR2 YFSETQ. J was trimmed by 5 bases and V by 4 bases; bases with no gene match: 7. This CDR3 is CASSPAGTSGRNEQYF. The CDR3, as DNA: TGCGCCAGCAGCCCCGCCGGGACTAGCGGGAGGAACGAGCAGTACTTC.

The chain employs TRBV6-5 and TRBJ2-3; 9 bases match TRBD2. Germline values: CDR1 MNHEY, CDR2 SVGAGI. The CDR3 loop spans 15 amino acids. Trimming took 4 bases from V and 1 from J; bases not matched to a gene: 3. Here the CDR3 reads CASSLGGGGTDTQYF. The CDR3 DNA reads TGTGCCAGCAGTTTGGGCGGGGGGGGCACAGATACGCAGTATTTT.

This chain's CDR3 is CASTVSSYEQYF. The CDR3 bases are TGTGCCAGCACGGTAAGCTCCTACGAGCAGTACTTC. The chain joins TRBV6-1 to TRBJ2-7; D is unclear. Trimming took 7 bases from V and 0 from J, leaving 7 bases between them. The germline gives CDR1 MNHNS, CDR2 SASEGT. This CDR3 comprises 12 residues.

The CDR3 is CASSPSEGTGNTIYF. Here the CDR3 DNA reads TGTGCCAGCAGTCCATCAGAGGGAACCGGAAACACCATATATTTT. The rearrangement links TRBV27 to TRBJ1-3, with D unclear. The V end was cut by 5 bases, the J end by 4 bases, with 15 bases between. There are 15 residues in the CDR3. Germline V gene data show CDR1 as MNHEY and CDR2 as SMNVEV (reference sequence).

In this sample, this clone turned up once. The chain joins TRBV4-1 to TRBJ2-2; TRBD1 is a possible D gene (5 bases). With 2 bases removed from V and 4 bases from J, the gap between germline ends came to 17 bases. The CDR3 covers 17 residues. Germline V gives CDR1 MGHRA, CDR2 YSYEKL. The CDR3 bases are TGCGCCAGCAGCCAAATGGACACACAGAGGACCACCGGGGAGCTGTTTTTT. Protein: CASSQMDTQRTTGELFF.

The CDR3 sequence: CAWSKQGEKLFF. The DNA for the CDR3 is TGTGCCTGGAGTAAACAGGGGGAAAAACTGTTTTTT. The chain uses TRBV30 and TRBJ1-4; 7 positions agree with TRBD1. Trimming at V came to 2 bases and at J to 8 bases, leaving 2 bases not matched to a gene. CDR1 GTSNPN and CDR2 SVGIG come from the germline V gene (reference sequence). The CDR3 loop spans 12 amino acids.

The gene calls are TRBV30 and TRBJ1-1; TRBD1 is a possible D gene (5 bases). The CDR3 runs 13 residues. Germline V gene data show CDR1 as GTSNPN and CDR2 as SVGIG (reference sequence). The V and J ends lost 7 bases and 5 bases respectively, with 17 bases between them. The CDR3 protein is CASRVGGGTEAFF. As DNA, the CDR3 is TGTGCCTCCCGGGTCGGGGGGGGTACTGAAGCTTTCTTT.

The CDR3 nucleotides are TGTGCCAGCAGCTTCACAGGGGAGACTGAAGCTTTCTTT. Amino acids: CASSFTGETEAFF. The chain employs TRBV11-1 and TRBJ1-1; 7 positions match TRBD1. The CDR3 has 13 residues. Germline V gene lookup returns CDR1 SGHAT and CDR2 FQDESV (reference sequence). V lost 3 bases, J lost 5 bases, and 3 bases stayed unmatched.

The genes are TRBV9 and TRBJ2-7; TRBD2 is a possible D gene (5 bases). Germline CDR1 and CDR2: SGDLS and YYNGEE. Trimming took 4 bases from V and 3 from J, leaving 20 bases between them. This CDR3 has 16 residues. CDR3 in amino acids: CASSPPKVRANYEQYF. CDR3 bases: TGTGCCAGCAGCCCTCCTAAGGTGAGGGCAAACTACGAGCAGTACTTC.

CDR3 DNA sequence: TGCGCCAGCAGCCAAACAGGGCCAGATACGCAGTATTTT. Its translation is CASSQTGPDTQYF. The V call is TRBV4-1, the J call TRBJ2-3, with a weak D call TRBD1 (6 bases). The germline V gene has CDR1 MGHRA and CDR2 YSYEKL. V was shortened by 2 bases and J by 4 bases, with 7 bases between the two germline ends. The CDR3 contains 13 residues.

The V and J genes are TRBV30 and TRBJ1-1; D may be TRBD1 (6 bases). Germline V gives CDR1 GTSNPN, CDR2 SVGIG (reference sequence). V dropped 1 base and J dropped 4 bases, with 10 bases sitting between them. The CDR3 has 13 amino acids. The CDR3 protein is CAWSEQGFTEAFF. CDR3 in DNA: TGTGCCTGGAGTGAACAGGGCTTCACTGAAGCTTTCTTT. The entire variable domain, with the rest obtained from reference TRBV30 and TRBJ1-1, is as follows: SQTIHQWPATLVQPVGSPLSLECTVEGTSNPNLYWYRQAAGRGLQLLFYSVGIGQISSEVPQNLSASRPQDRQFILSSKKLLLSDSGFYLCAWSEQGFTEAFFGQGTRLTVV.

CDR3 loop: CASSLLADQPQHF. CDR3 sequence (DNA): TGTGCCAGCAGCCTCCTAGCCGATCAGCCCCAGCATTTT. The chain has TRBV7-2 and TRBJ1-5; no firm D call. Germline V CDR1 and CDR2: SGHTA, FQGNSA. The CDR3 runs to 13 residues. Trimming stripped 5 bases from V and 5 bases from J, with 10 bases between.

This chain joins TRBV28 and TRBJ2-1, with D unresolved. The germline V gene encodes CDR1 MDHEN and CDR2 SYDVKM. CDR3 length: 14 amino acids. V lost 6 bases and J lost 6, with 15 bases in between. The CDR3 DNA sequence: TGTGCCAGCAGCTCTCTCTATTCCGGCAATGAGCAGTTCTTC. Amino acid sequence: CASSSLYSGNEQFF.

The chain is built from TRBV29-1 and TRBJ2-5; D is perhaps TRBD2 (7 bases). CDR3 length: 14 residues. Trimming took 7 bases from V and 1 from J, leaving 16 bases between them. CDR1 SQVTM and CDR2 ANQGSEA come from the germline V gene. This CDR3 reads CSAKRGGGQETQYF. Written as DNA, the CDR3 is TGCAGCGCCAAGCGGGGAGGGGGCCAAGAGACCCAGTACTTC. The entire variable domain, with the rest obtained from reference TRBV29-1 and TRBJ2-5, is as follows: SAVISQKPSRDICQRGTSLTIQCQVDSQVTMMFWYRQQPGQSLTLIATANQGSEATYESGFVIDKFPISRPNLTFSTLTVSNMSPEDSSIYLCSAKRGGGQETQYFGPGTRLLVL.